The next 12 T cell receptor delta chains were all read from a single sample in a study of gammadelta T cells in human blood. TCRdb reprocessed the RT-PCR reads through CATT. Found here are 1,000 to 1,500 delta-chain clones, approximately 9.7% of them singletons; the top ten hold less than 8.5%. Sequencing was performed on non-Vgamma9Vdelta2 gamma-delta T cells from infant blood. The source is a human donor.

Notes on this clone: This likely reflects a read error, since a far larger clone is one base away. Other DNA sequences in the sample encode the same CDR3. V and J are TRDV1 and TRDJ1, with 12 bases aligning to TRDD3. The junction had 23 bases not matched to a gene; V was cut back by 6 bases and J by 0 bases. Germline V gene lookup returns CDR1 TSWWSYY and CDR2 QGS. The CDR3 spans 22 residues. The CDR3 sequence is CALGEGPTTELGDTWYTDKLIF. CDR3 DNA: TGTGCTCTTGGTGAAGGTCCTACTACGGAACTGGGGGATACTTGGTACACCGATAAACTCATCTTT.

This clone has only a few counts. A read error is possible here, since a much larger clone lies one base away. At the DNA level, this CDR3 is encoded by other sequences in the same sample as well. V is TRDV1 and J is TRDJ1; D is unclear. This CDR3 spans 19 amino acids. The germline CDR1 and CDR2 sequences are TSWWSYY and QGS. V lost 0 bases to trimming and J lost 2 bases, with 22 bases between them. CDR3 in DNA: TGTGCTCTTGGGGAACTTAACAAAAACCCCCCTGGTCCTACCGATAAACTCATCTTT. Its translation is CALGELNKNPPGPTDKLIF.

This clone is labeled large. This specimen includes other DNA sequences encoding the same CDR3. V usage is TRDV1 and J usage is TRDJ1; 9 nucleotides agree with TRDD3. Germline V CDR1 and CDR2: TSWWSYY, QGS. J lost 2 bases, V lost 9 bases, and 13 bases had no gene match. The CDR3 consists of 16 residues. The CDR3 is CALRAWAGGSTDKLIF. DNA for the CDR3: TGTGCTCTAAGGGCCTGGGCTGGGGGATCGACCGATAAACTCATCTTT.

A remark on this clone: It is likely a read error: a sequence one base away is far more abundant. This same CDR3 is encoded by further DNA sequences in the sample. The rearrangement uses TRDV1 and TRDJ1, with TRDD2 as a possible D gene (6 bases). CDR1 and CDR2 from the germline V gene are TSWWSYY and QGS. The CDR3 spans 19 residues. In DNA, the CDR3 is TGTGCTCTTGGGGATTCCAGACTTCCTCCGGGGGCTTACACCGATAAACTAATCTTT. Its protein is CALGDSRLPPGAYTDKLIF.

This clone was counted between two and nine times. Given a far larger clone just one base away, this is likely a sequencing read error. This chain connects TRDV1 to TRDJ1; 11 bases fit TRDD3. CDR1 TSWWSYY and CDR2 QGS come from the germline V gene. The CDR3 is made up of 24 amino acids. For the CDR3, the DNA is TGTGCTCTTGGGAAACTAGTCCCCTTCCGCGCGGGTCGCCGTACTGGGGGATATTCCGATAAACTCATCTTT. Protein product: CALGKLVPFRAGRRTGGYSDKLIF.

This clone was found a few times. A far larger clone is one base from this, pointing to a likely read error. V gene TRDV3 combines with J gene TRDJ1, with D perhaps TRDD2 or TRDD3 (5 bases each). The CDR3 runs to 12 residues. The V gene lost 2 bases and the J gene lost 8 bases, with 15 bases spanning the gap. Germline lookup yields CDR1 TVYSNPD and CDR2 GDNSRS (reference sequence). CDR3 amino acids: CAFSLLEKKLIF. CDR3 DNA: TGTGCCTTTTCCCTACTGGAGAAAAAACTCATCTTT.

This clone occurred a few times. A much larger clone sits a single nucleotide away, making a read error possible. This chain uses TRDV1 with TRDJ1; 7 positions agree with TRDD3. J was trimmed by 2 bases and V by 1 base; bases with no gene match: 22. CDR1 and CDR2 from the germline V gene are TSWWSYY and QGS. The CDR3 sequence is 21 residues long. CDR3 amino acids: CALGERAPPLGIGEWTDKLIF. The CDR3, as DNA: TGTGCTCTTGGGGAACGTGCCCCACCACTGGGGATTGGGGAATGGACCGATAAACTCATCTTT.

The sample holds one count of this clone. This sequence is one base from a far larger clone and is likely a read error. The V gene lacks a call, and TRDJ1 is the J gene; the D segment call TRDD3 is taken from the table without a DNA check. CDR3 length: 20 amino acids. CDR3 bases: TGTGCCTCCGGTTTTGGATCTTCTGCACTGGGGGATACGGGAACCGATAAACTCATCTTT. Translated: CASGFGSSALGDTGTDKLIF.

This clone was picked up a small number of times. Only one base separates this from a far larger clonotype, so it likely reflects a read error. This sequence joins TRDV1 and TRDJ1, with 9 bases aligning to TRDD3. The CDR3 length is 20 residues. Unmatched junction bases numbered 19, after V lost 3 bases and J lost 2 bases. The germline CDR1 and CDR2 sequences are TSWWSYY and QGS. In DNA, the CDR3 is TGTGCTCTTGGGGACGAAAGGTGGGTCGGAGGGGGATACCAGACCGATAAACTCATCTTT. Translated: CALGDERWVGGGYQTDKLIF.

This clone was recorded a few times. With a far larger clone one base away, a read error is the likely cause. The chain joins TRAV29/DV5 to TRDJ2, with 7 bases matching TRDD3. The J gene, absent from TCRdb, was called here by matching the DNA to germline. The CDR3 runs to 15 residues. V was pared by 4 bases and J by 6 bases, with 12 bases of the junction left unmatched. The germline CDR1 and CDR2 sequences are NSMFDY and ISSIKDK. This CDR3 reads CAAFRTGVPSAQLFF. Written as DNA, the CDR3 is TGTGCAGCATTCCGTACTGGGGTCCCGTCAGCACAACTCTTCTTT.

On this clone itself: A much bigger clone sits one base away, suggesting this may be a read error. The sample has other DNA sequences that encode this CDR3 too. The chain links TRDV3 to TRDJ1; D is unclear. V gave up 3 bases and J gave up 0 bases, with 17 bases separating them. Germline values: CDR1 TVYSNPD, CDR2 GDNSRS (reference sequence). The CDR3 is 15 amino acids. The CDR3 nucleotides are TGTGCCTTCCGCGGGCCACCGAAGTACACCGATAAACTCATCTTT. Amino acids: CAFRGPPKYTDKLIF.

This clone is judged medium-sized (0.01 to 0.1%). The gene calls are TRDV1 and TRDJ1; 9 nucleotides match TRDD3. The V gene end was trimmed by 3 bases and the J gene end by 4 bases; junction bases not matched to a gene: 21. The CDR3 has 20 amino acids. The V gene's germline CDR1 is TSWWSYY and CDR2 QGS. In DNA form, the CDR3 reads TGTGCTCTTGGGGACTCTTCCTATATGTGGGGATACGAGGACGACGATAAACTCATCTTT. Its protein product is CALGDSSYMWGYEDDDKLIF.